The 26 T cell receptor beta chains given below trace back to one sample, sequenced in a study of cytomegalovirus exposure and HLA in healthy donors. 60 Vbeta and 13 Jbeta primers were used in PCR. TCRdb's table, derived via immunoSEQ multiplex PCR, lists solely in-frame clones and lacks some. Of approximately 61,000 clones in the sample, about 80% are singletons; the top ten hold roughly 51%. The sample consisted of PBMCs. These receptors all come from a man aged 50-59 years in good health and CMV-seropositive.

This clone was recorded only once. The CDR3 spells CASSLTLAASKGQFF. The CDR3, as DNA: TGTGCCAGCAGCCTTACCCTAGCGGCGTCCAAGGGGCAGTTCTTC. This chain uses TRBV27 with TRBJ2-1, with TRBD2 matching over 7 bases. Germline CDR1 and CDR2: MNHEY and SMNVEV (reference sequence). CDR3 length: 15 residues. With V trimmed by 6 bases and J by 12 bases, 17 bases remained unmatched.

The chain has TRBV9 and TRBJ2-3; no firm D call. Trimming removed 4 bases at V and 9 bases at J, with 15 bases between. CDR3 length equals 13 residues. In germline, CDR1 is SGDLS, CDR2 YYNGEE. The CDR3 reads CASSPPEESTQYF. CDR3 DNA: TGTGCCAGCAGCCCCCCCGAGGAAAGCACGCAGTATTTT.

Note on this clone: A junction end diverges from the germline sequence, so it may reflect a read error. V gene TRBV4-3 combines with J gene TRBJ2-1; D remains unclear. The CDR3 totals 17 residues. Germline values: CDR1 LGHNA, CDR2 YSLEER. Here the CDR3 DNA reads TGCGCCAGCAGCCAAGATATCATAGCCCTCATCTACAATGAGCCGTTCTTC. The encoded protein is CASSQDIIALIYNEPFF.

V and J are TRBV4-3 and TRBJ2-3, with D uncertain. V lost 1 base and J lost 1, with 12 bases in between. CDR3 length: 16 amino acids. CDR1 and CDR2 from the germline V gene are LGHNA and YSLEER. This CDR3 is CASSQVNLGGTDTQYF. In DNA form, the CDR3 reads TGCGCCAGCAGCCAAGTAAACTTAGGAGGCACAGATACGCAGTATTTT.

The chain combines TRBV18 with TRBJ1-2; possibly TRBD1 for D (6 bases). V was cut by 2 bases and J by 6 bases, with 10 bases left in between. Germline CDR1 is KGHSH and CDR2 is LQKENI. CDR3 size: 13 residues. CDR3: CASSPGGANGYTF. Here the CDR3 DNA reads TGTGCCAGCTCACCAGGGGGCGCTAATGGCTACACCTTC.

The chain combines TRBV21-1 with TRBJ2-1; the D call TRBD2 from the table was never checked on the DNA. TRBV21-1 is a pseudogene. The CDR3 has 21 residues. CDR3 amino acids: CASSKEAGTSGRATSYNEQFF. DNA for the CDR3: TGTGCCAGCAGCAAAGAGGCCGGGACTAGCGGGAGGGCCACGTCCTACAATGAGCAGTTCTTC.

The chain is built from TRBV19 and TRBJ2-1; perhaps TRBD1 as D (6 bases). CDR3 length: 15 amino acids. The germline V and J ends were trimmed by 7 bases and 0 bases, with 13 bases remaining between them. The germline V gene has CDR1 LNHDA and CDR2 SQIVND (reference sequence). This CDR3 reads CASKVTDSSYNEQFF. Here the CDR3 DNA reads TGTGCCAGTAAGGTGACGGACAGCTCCTACAATGAGCAGTTCTTC.

This clone was found a few times. The gene calls are TRBV5-1 and TRBJ2-5; possible D gene TRBD1, 6 bases. This CDR3 has 16 residues. V lost 3 bases and J 2 bases, leaving 17 bases between the germline ends. Looked up from germline, CDR1 is SGHRS and CDR2 is YFSETQ. CDR3 nucleotide sequence: TGCGCCAGCAGCTCCCGGTCGGAAGGACAGCAAGAGACCCAGTACTTC. This sequence encodes CASSSRSEGQQETQYF.

The V call is TRBV7-8, the J call TRBJ2-3; TRBD2 agrees at 10 bases. Trimming removed 6 bases from V and 10 bases from J; junction bases left unmatched: 10. Germline CDR1 reads SGHVS; CDR2 reads FQNEAQ. The CDR3 length is 14 residues. For the CDR3, the DNA is TGTGCCAGCAGACTGGGTAGCGGGAGGTCTCCGCAGTATTTT. Translating it yields CASRLGSGRSPQYF.

The J gene is TRBJ1-1, the V gene TRBV7-2, with D tentatively TRBD1 (5 bases). Trimming removed 6 bases at V and 5 bases at J, with 22 bases between. The CDR3 is 16 residues long. The germline V gene encodes CDR1 SGHTA and CDR2 FQGNSA. The CDR3 bases are TGTGCCAGCAGAGAAGAAGGGCAGGGAAGTACAACTGAAGCTTTCTTT. It codes for CASREEGQGSTTEAFF.

The CDR3 loop reads CASSLTEYSYEQYF. The CDR3, as DNA: TGCGCCAGCAGCTTGACGGAGTACTCCTACGAGCAGTACTTC. This sequence joins TRBV5-1 and TRBJ2-5; the D is unclear. Near its end, the DNA agrees better with TRBJ2-7, so the J call may be wrong. Germline assignment: CDR1 SGHRS and CDR2 YFSETQ. The CDR3 runs 14 residues.

The gene calls are TRBV5-4 and TRBJ2-3, with 9 positions matching TRBD1. This CDR3 is built from 15 residues. J lost 2 bases, V lost 8 bases, and 9 bases had no gene match. The germline gives CDR1 SGHNT, CDR2 YYREEE (reference sequence). The CDR3 DNA reads TGTGCCAGTTCCAGACAGGGGGGCCTCACAGATACGCAGTATTTT. It encodes CASSRQGGLTDTQYF.

The chain recombines TRBV2 with TRBJ2-5; no reliable D call. This CDR3 has 14 amino acids. Germline V gene sequence: CDR1 SNHLY, CDR2 FYNNEI. Trimming shortened V by 6 bases and J by 5 bases, and 16 bases separated the two germline ends. CDR3 loop: CASRTGPRPETQYF. The CDR3 bases are TGTGCCAGCAGAACTGGGCCCCGGCCCGAGACCCAGTACTTC. Based on the CDR3 plus reference TRBV2 and TRBJ2-5, the full variable domain is EPEVTQTPSHQVTQMGQEVILRCVPISNHLYFYWYRQILGQKVEFLVSFYNNEISEKSEIFDDQFSVERPDGSNFTLKIRSTKLEDSAMYFCASRTGPRPETQYFGPGTRLLVL.

V is TRBV7-9 and J is TRBJ2-7, with 9 bases matching TRBD2. The CDR3 contains 17 residues. V dropped 4 bases and J dropped 0; count of bases not matched to a gene: 10. Germline values: CDR1 SEHNR, CDR2 FQNEAQ (reference sequence). CDR3 DNA sequence: TGTGCCAGCAGCTCCAAGTCGCTAGCGGGGAACTCCTACGAGCAGTACTTC. It yields the protein CASSSKSLAGNSYEQYF.

V is TRBV15 and J is TRBJ2-7; 8 bases map to TRBD1. This CDR3 has 15 amino acids. Germline loops: CDR1 LNHNV, CDR2 YYDKDF (reference sequence). Unmatched junction bases numbered 7, after V lost 2 bases and J lost 4 bases. CDR3 nucleotide sequence: TGTGCCACCAGCAGATATGGGCAGGGGGCGTACGAGCAGTACTTC. It translates to CATSRYGQGAYEQYF.

This chain uses TRBV7-2 with TRBJ2-6; no definite D call. V was clipped by 3 bases and J by 0 bases, with 6 bases between them. This CDR3 has 15 residues. The germline CDR1 and CDR2 sequences are SGHTA and FQGNSA. The CDR3 DNA reads TGTGCCAGCAGCTTGTCGGGCTCTGGGGCCAACGTCCTGACTTTC. It is translated as CASSLSGSGANVLTF.

The V gene is TRBV9, the J gene TRBJ2-5; TRBD1 matches at 8 bases. Looked up from germline, CDR1 is SGDLS and CDR2 is YYNGEE. V lost 2 bases, J lost 4 bases, and 7 bases stayed unmatched. This CDR3 is 15 amino acids long. The CDR3 DNA follows: TGTGCCAGCAGCGTCGGACAGGGTTCAGGAGAGACCCAGTACTTC. This gives the protein CASSVGQGSGETQYF.

With regard to this clone: The junction differs from germline at one of its ends, possibly a read error. The chain carries TRBV5-1 and TRBJ1-4; D not resolved. The CDR3 contains 14 residues. The germline V gene has CDR1 SGHRS and CDR2 YFSETQ. CDR3 residues: CASSAAVANEKLFF. As DNA, the CDR3 is TGTGCCAGCAGCGCCGCAGTTGCTAATGAAAAACTGTTTTTT.

The J gene is TRBJ1-2, the V gene TRBV2; D is perhaps TRBD1 (6 bases). CDR3 size: 18 residues. With 3 bases removed from V and 4 bases from J, the gap between germline ends came to 24 bases. Germline V gene lookup returns CDR1 SNHLY and CDR2 FYNNEI. For the CDR3, the DNA is TGTGCCAGCAGTGAGATTAGTGCCAGGGGTTTTAATGGCTATGGCTACACCTTC. It is translated as CASSEISARGFNGYGYTF.

With respect to this clone: A read error may account for a junction end that differs from germline. The sample holds other DNA sequences that translate to the same CDR3. The chain combines TRBV6-1 with TRBJ1-1, with TRBD1 matching over 10 bases. CDR1 and CDR2 from the germline V gene are MNHNS and SASEGT. The CDR3 runs 15 residues. CDR3 coding DNA: TGTGCCAGCACCCGGGACAGGGGACAGAACACTGAGGCTTTCTTT. Protein sequence: CASTRDRGQNTEAFF.

The chain employs TRBV28 and TRBJ1-5; D gene uncertain. The length of the CDR3 is 15 residues. The germline V gene encodes CDR1 MDHEN and CDR2 SYDVKM. Between the trimmed V and J ends, which lost 7 bases and 1 base, there was a span of 14 bases. The CDR3 bases are TGTGCCAGCATCCCCGTCTCGGGGAGCAATCAGCCCCAGCATTTT. This translates into CASIPVSGSNQPQHF.

The V gene is TRBV11-2, the J gene TRBJ2-1; TRBD2 matches at 8 bases. V was clipped by 4 bases and J by 0 bases; unmatched bases: 5. This CDR3 contains 16 residues. The germline V gene has CDR1 SGHAT and CDR2 FQNNGV. The DNA for the CDR3 is TGTGCCAGCAGCTGGCCTAGCGGGTACTCCTACAATGAGCAGTTCTTC. It codes for CASSWPSGYSYNEQFF.

The chain joins TRBV27 to TRBJ2-7; TRBD1 agrees at 7 bases. The CDR3 extends over 17 amino acids. CDR1 is MNHEY, CDR2 SMNVEV, per germline (reference sequence). The J segment lost 3 bases and the V segment lost 2 bases, leaving 13 bases of the junction unmatched. CDR3 bases: TGTGCCAGCAGTTTAATGTATCACAGGGGATCGGGCTACGAGCAGTACTTC. It encodes CASSLMYHRGSGYEQYF.

V gene TRBV27 combines with J gene TRBJ2-2; TRBD1 matches at 8 bases. The CDR3 covers 18 residues. The V gene end was trimmed by 5 bases and the J gene end by 7 bases; junction bases not matched to a gene: 18. Germline CDR1 is MNHEY and CDR2 is SMNVEV (reference sequence). CDR3 coding DNA: TGTGCCAGCAGTCTCCTTCGGACAGGGACTTACATTGGCGGGGAGCTGTTTTTT. Its protein product is CASSLLRTGTYIGGELFF.

V and J are TRBV4-1 and TRBJ1-4, with D unclear. V was cut by 3 bases and J by 7 bases, with 15 bases left in between. The length of the CDR3 is 15 residues. Germline assignment: CDR1 MGHRA and CDR2 YSYEKL. CDR3 sequence (DNA): TGCGCCAGCAGCCAGGCGGGAACCCAGGCTGAAAAACTGTTTTTT. Translation: CASSQAGTQAEKLFF.

This clone was found once. J is TRBJ2-3 and V is TRBV19; 7 bases align to TRBD2. V shed 7 bases, J shed 9 bases, and the junction held 19 bases outside the gene matches. The CDR3 extends over 16 amino acids. The V gene's germline CDR1 is LNHDA and CDR2 SQIVND (reference sequence). Here the CDR3 reads CASIGLGGDPFETQYF. The CDR3 DNA is TGTGCCAGTATCGGGCTGGGGGGGGACCCCTTTGAAACGCAGTATTTT.